The 21 T cell receptor beta chains listed next were all sequenced from one sample in a study of response to subunit inactivated influenza vaccine. MiXCR, run by TCRdb on the RT-PCR reads, gives a single entry per CDR3 protein. The sample yields 800,000 to 1,000,000 distinct CDR3 sequences, 21% seen once. This sample comprised PBMCs from blood, obtained more than 4 days after vaccination. These receptors all stem from a man aged 50 to 59 who received an inactivated influenza vaccine.

The rearrangement links TRBV20-1 to TRBJ1-2, with D possibly TRBD1 on 5 matching bases. Germline CDR1 is DFQATT and CDR2 is SNEGSKA (reference sequence). The CDR3 covers 12 residues. The V end lost 7 bases, the J end lost 2 bases, and 11 bases lay between the germline ends. The CDR3 region is CSVPGLNYGYTF. The CDR3 nucleotides are TGCAGTGTGCCGGGACTGAACTATGGCTACACCTTC.

This clonotype has only a few counts. This sequence joins TRBV7-9 and TRBJ2-7, with D possibly being TRBD1 or TRBD2 (5 bases each). Between the trimmed V and J ends, which lost 5 bases and 0 bases, there was a span of 17 bases. Germline CDR1 is SEHNR and CDR2 is FQNEAQ (reference sequence). There are 16 residues in the CDR3. CDR3 sequence reads: CASSPGRGTSSYEQYF. Written as DNA, the CDR3 is TGTGCCAGCAGCCCAGGGAGAGGGACGAGCTCCTACGAGCAGTACTTC.

This clonotype was counted many times. The chain is built from TRBV7-2 and TRBJ1-1; TRBD1 is a possible D gene (5 bases). This CDR3 comprises 14 residues. Germline CDR1 SGHTA, CDR2 FQGNSA. V lost 5 bases and J 0 bases, leaving 10 bases between the germline ends. The CDR3 is CASSRTTMNTEAFF. CDR3 coding DNA: TGTGCCAGCAGCCGGACAACCATGAACACTGAAGCTTTCTTT.

In this sample, this clonotype turned up many times. The rearrangement links TRBV29-1 to TRBJ2-1, with D possibly being TRBD2 (5 bases). Germline CDR1 SQVTM, CDR2 ANQGSEA. V lost 1 base, J lost 7 bases, and 14 bases lay in between. The CDR3 runs to 14 residues. CDR3 DNA: TGCAGCGTTGAAGCCTTGTTATCGGGAAATGAGCAGTTCTTC. This encodes CSVEALLSGNEQFF.

This clonotype was detected ten times or more. The chain combines TRBV12-3 or TRBV12-4 with TRBJ2-7; 11 bases fit TRBD1. The CDR3 is 14 amino acids. V lost 5 bases and J lost 3; bases outside the gene matches: 3. CDR3 residues: CASSRGTGGYEQYF. The CDR3 DNA reads as TGTGCCAGCAGTAGGGGGACAGGGGGCTACGAGCAGTACTTC.

The genes are TRBV25-1 and TRBJ2-5; weak D call: TRBD1 (6 bases). Trimming pared 5 bases from V and 5 bases from J, leaving 12 bases between. CDR1 is MGHDK and CDR2 is SYGVNS in the germline V gene. The CDR3 runs 13 residues. CDR3 sequence: CASSKHRVETQYF. DNA for the CDR3: TGTGCCAGCAGTAAACACAGGGTGGAGACCCAGTACTTC.

The chain joins TRBV9 to TRBJ2-3; no clear D. V was cut by 0 bases and J by 3 bases, with 11 bases left in between. This CDR3 is built from 15 residues. Germline V gene sequence: CDR1 SGDLS, CDR2 YYNGEE. The CDR3 nucleotides read TGTGCCAGCAGCGTAGTTGGGGTAACGACAGATACGCAGTATTTT. Translated, it gives CASSVVGVTTDTQYF.

J is TRBJ2-4 and V is TRBV7-8; D might be TRBD1 (7 bases). Germline loops: CDR1 SGHVS, CDR2 FQNEAQ. The CDR3 is made up of 15 amino acids. Trimming took 1 base from V and 8 from J, leaving 15 bases between them. CDR3 sequence reads: CASSLVGQGGYIQYF. The CDR3 DNA reads as TGTGCCAGCAGCTTAGTAGGGCAGGGGGGTTACATTCAGTACTTC.

This clonotype came up many times. This rearrangement joins TRBV15 to TRBJ1-5, with D hard to call. V was cut by 0 bases and J by 2 bases, with 11 bases left in between. Germline V gene lookup returns CDR1 LNHNV and CDR2 YYDKDF (reference sequence). The CDR3 is 16 residues long. CDR3 bases: TGTGCCACCAGCAGAGACCTGACTTCTGGCAATCAGCCCCAGCATTTT. This sequence encodes CATSRDLTSGNQPQHF.

This clonotype showed up just a few times. V and J are TRBV18 and TRBJ2-3; D gene unclear. CDR1 and CDR2 from the germline V gene are KGHSH and LQKENI. Trimming removed 8 bases from V and 0 bases from J, with 3 bases in between. The CDR3 covers 11 residues. CDR3 sequence: CASASTDTQYF. CDR3 DNA sequence: TGTGCCAGCGCTAGCACAGATACGCAGTATTTT. The variable domain in full, with the rest retrieved from reference TRBV18 and TRBJ2-3, is NAGVMQNPRHLVRRRGQEARLRCSPMKGHSHVYWYRQLPEEGLKFMVYLQKENIIDESGMPKERFSAEFPKEGPSILRIQQVVRGDSAAYFCASASTDTQYFGPGTRLTVL.

Only a few counts were recorded for this clonotype. The gene calls are TRBV28 and TRBJ2-5, with D tentatively TRBD2 (5 bases). The CDR3 has 14 amino acids. V was clipped by 2 bases and J by 7 bases, with 14 bases between them. CDR1 is MDHEN and CDR2 is SYDVKM in the germline V gene. The CDR3 region is CASSLMAGRGTQYF. In DNA, the CDR3 is TGTGCCAGCAGTTTAATGGCCGGCCGGGGGACCCAGTACTTC.

This clonotype appeared many times. The rearrangement uses TRBV4-3 and TRBJ2-7; 7 bases agree with TRBD1. Germline V gene sequence: CDR1 LGHNA, CDR2 YSLEER. V shed 4 bases, J shed 2 bases, and the junction held 5 bases outside the gene matches. The CDR3 sequence is 14 residues long. Written as DNA, the CDR3 is TGCGCCAGCAGCCGGGCACAGGGGACCTACGAGCAGTACTTC. Translation: CASSRAQGTYEQYF.

This clonotype was counted only a few times. This chain joins TRBV9 and TRBJ2-7; 9 bases align to TRBD1. CDR1 and CDR2 from the germline V gene are SGDLS and YYNGEE. The CDR3 sequence is 15 residues long. V was pared by 0 bases and J by 6 bases, with 7 bases of the junction left unmatched. CDR3 nucleotide sequence: TGTGCCAGCAGCGTAGGTTCCACAGGGGGCCTCGAGCAGTACTTC. Its protein is CASSVGSTGGLEQYF.

This sequence joins TRBV12-3 or TRBV12-4 and TRBJ2-3; D is perhaps TRBD2 (6 bases). This CDR3 has 15 residues. The ends were cut back, 4 bases at V and 2 bases at J, with 13 bases in the middle. CDR3 region: CASSWGRGNTDTQYF. CDR3 bases: TGTGCCAGCAGTTGGGGACGCGGGAACACAGATACGCAGTATTTT.

This clonotype was found a few times. The chain has TRBV5-1 and TRBJ2-6; 10 nucleotides line up with TRBD1. The germline CDR1 and CDR2 sequences are SGHRS and YFSETQ. V lost 4 bases and J lost 14; bases outside the gene matches: 12. The CDR3 extends over 15 amino acids. CDR3 loop: CASSLYTGTGAILTF. As DNA, the CDR3 is TGCGCCAGCAGCCTCTATACCGGGACAGGGGCCATCCTGACTTTC.

This chain connects TRBV19 to TRBJ2-5, with 8 positions matching TRBD2. V shed 5 bases and J 4 bases; nucleotides not matched to a gene: 9. Germline V CDR1 and CDR2: LNHDA, SQIVND (reference sequence). CDR3 length: 15 residues. In DNA, the CDR3 is TGTGCCAGTAGTCCTCCTGGTAGCGGGGTAGAGACCCAGTACTTC. This codes for CASSPPGSGVETQYF.

A remark on this clonotype: Being one base from a much bigger clone, this may be a read error. The chain joins TRBV6-5 to TRBJ2-5; D remains ambiguous. The CDR3 has 15 residues. Trimming took off 2 bases at V and 4 bases at J, with 14 bases between the two ends. The germline V gene encodes CDR1 MNHEY and CDR2 SVGAGI. This chain's CDR3 is CASSYNVARRETQYF. CDR3 DNA sequence: TGTGCCAGCAGTTACAACGTGGCCCGTAGAGAGACCCAGTACTTC.

V usage is TRBV7-2 and J usage is TRBJ1-1; a weak D match, TRBD1 (5 bases). The CDR3 length is 15 residues. Germline values: CDR1 SGHTA, CDR2 FQGNSA. V dropped 0 bases and J dropped 0 bases, with 8 bases sitting between them. The CDR3 coding sequence is TGTGCCAGCAGCTTAGCCCCGGGGCTGAACACTGAAGCTTTCTTT. Translated: CASSLAPGLNTEAFF.

J is TRBJ2-7 and V is TRBV27; either TRBD1 or TRBD2 may supply D (5 bases each). V was trimmed by 6 bases and J by 12 bases, leaving 24 bases between them. CDR1 is MNHEY, CDR2 SMNVEV, per germline (reference sequence). CDR3 length: 14 residues. The DNA of the CDR3 is TGTGCCAGCAGCGCTCGACCCGGGACGCCTAACCCGTACTTC. Translating it yields CASSARPGTPNPYF.

The gene calls are TRBV20-1 and TRBJ2-5, with 7 nucleotides matching TRBD2. The V gene end was trimmed by 6 bases and the J gene end by 6 bases; junction bases not matched to a gene: 10. The CDR3 has 13 amino acids. CDR1 and CDR2 from the germline V gene are DFQATT and SNEGSKA (reference sequence). CDR3 residues: CSAKDGGLQTQYF. The CDR3 nucleotides read TGCAGTGCAAAGGACGGGGGGTTACAGACCCAGTACTTC.

This clonotype has more than one count but fewer than ten. The chain employs TRBV10-2 and TRBJ1-2; 7 bases are a match to TRBD1. Trimming cost V 8 bases and J 8 bases; bases outside gene matches: 17. The CDR3 contains 15 residues. Germline CDR1 is WSHSY and CDR2 is SAAADI. DNA for the CDR3: TGCGCCAGCGGTAAAGGGACAGCACCCAGGGACGGCTACACCTTC. Its translation is CASGKGTAPRDGYTF.